The 13 T cell receptor beta chains reported below all come from one sample, sequenced in a study of immune cell composition in non-small cell lung cancer. Repertoires were generated with immunoSEQ multiplex PCR, while TCRdb's copy carries only in-frame clones and drops some. The sample gives about 900 clones, around four fifths of which show up once; around 10% is in the top ten. Sequencing was performed on lung tumor tissue. The source of these receptors is a human donor with non-small cell lung cancer.

The chain couples TRBV4-2 to TRBJ1-2; D is ambiguous. The CDR3 is made up of 14 amino acids. Trimming shortened V by 4 bases and J by 7 bases, and 16 bases separated the two germline ends. The germline gives CDR1 LGHNA, CDR2 YNFKEQ. CDR3 amino acids: CASSPNEISGGYTF. In nucleotides, the CDR3 is TGTGCCAGCAGCCCGAATGAGATCAGTGGTGGCTACACCTTC.

This chain uses TRBV7-9 with TRBJ1-2; D unclear. CDR1 SEHNR and CDR2 FQNEAQ come from the germline V gene (reference sequence). The CDR3 is 14 residues long. The germline V and J ends were trimmed by 3 bases and 4 bases, with 12 bases remaining between them. The CDR3 loop is CASSLGSLFYGYTF. CDR3 DNA sequence: TGTGCCAGCAGCTTGGGCAGCCTATTCTATGGCTACACCTTC.

The rearrangement joins TRBV11-1 to TRBJ1-2, with D possibly TRBD1 on 5 matching bases. CDR3 size: 16 residues. Germline V gene lookup returns CDR1 SGHAT and CDR2 FQDESV (reference sequence). Trimming removed 4 bases at V and 6 bases at J, with 21 bases between. The CDR3 loop is CASSSPNEGLGNGYTF. Written as DNA, the CDR3 is TGTGCCAGCAGCTCCCCAAATGAGGGGCTGGGGAATGGCTACACCTTC.

This chain connects TRBV5-1 to TRBJ2-7; D is possibly TRBD1 (6 bases). Germline CDR1 SGHRS, CDR2 YFSETQ. The CDR3 totals 17 residues. V lost 0 bases and J 2 bases, leaving 18 bases between the germline ends. CDR3 protein: CASSLDPGHQTPYEQYF. The CDR3 DNA follows: TGCGCCAGCAGCTTGGACCCGGGACACCAAACGCCCTACGAGCAGTACTTC.

The chain recombines TRBV11-2 with TRBJ2-1; D gene uncertain. Trimming shortened V by 2 bases and J by 6 bases, and 17 bases separated the two germline ends. CDR1 and CDR2 from the germline V gene are SGHAT and FQNNGV. CDR3 size: 16 residues. The CDR3 is CASSLPALPQANEQFF. The CDR3 region has the DNA TGTGCCAGCAGCTTACCGGCCCTCCCCCAAGCCAATGAGCAGTTCTTC.

The rearrangement uses TRBV5-4 and TRBJ1-3; weak D call: TRBD1 (6 bases). V lost 0 bases, J lost 4 bases, and 14 bases lay in between. CDR1 and CDR2 (germline): SGHNT, YYREEE (reference sequence). CDR3 length: 16 amino acids. The CDR3 reads CASSLAEGRGGNTIYF. The DNA for the CDR3 is TGTGCCAGCAGCTTGGCGGAGGGCAGGGGAGGAAACACCATATATTTT.

This clone was counted between two and nine times. This CDR3 reads CASSRSGHENTEAFF. CDR3 nucleotide sequence: TGTGCCAGCAGCCGCTCCGGACACGAGAACACTGAAGCTTTCTTT. The rearrangement uses TRBV9 and TRBJ1-1; TRBD1 might be the D (5 bases). This CDR3 region has 15 residues. The V end was cut by 4 bases, the J end by 1 base, with 14 bases between. The germline gives CDR1 SGDLS, CDR2 YYNGEE.

The rearrangement joins TRBV6-1 to TRBJ1-5, with D unclear. The CDR3 contains 13 residues. The ends were cut back, 8 bases at V and 0 bases at J, with 8 bases in the middle. Germline-derived CDR1 and CDR2 are MNHNS and SASEGT. DNA for the CDR3: TGTGCCAGCCATCGGGATAGCAATCAGCCCCAGCATTTT. This encodes CASHRDSNQPQHF.

The V gene is TRBV6-6, the J gene TRBJ1-3, with D uncertain. The V end was cut by 6 bases, the J end by 0 bases, with 15 bases between. This CDR3 has 16 amino acids. Looked up from germline, CDR1 is MNHNY and CDR2 is SVGAGI (reference sequence). For the CDR3, the DNA is TGTGCCAGCAGCCTAGACACGTTCGGCTCTGGAAACACCATATATTTT. Its protein product is CASSLDTFGSGNTIYF.

The chain joins TRBV18 to TRBJ2-2, with TRBD1 matching 7 bases. Germline CDR1 is KGHSH and CDR2 is LQKENI. V was pared by 3 bases and J by 0 bases, with 1 base of the junction left unmatched. CDR3 size: 15 residues. For the CDR3, the DNA is TGTGCCAGCTCACCCGACAGGGCGAACACCGGGGAGCTGTTTTTT. Protein sequence: CASSPDRANTGELFF.

The chain combines TRBV5-1 with TRBJ2-2, with TRBD2 identical over 13 bases. J gave up 7 bases and V 4 bases, and 7 bases lay outside the gene matches. The CDR3 runs 16 residues. Germline-derived CDR1 and CDR2 are SGHRS and YFSETQ. The CDR3, as DNA: TGCGCCAGCAGCCGGGGGACTAGCGGGGCCGGCGGGGAGCTGTTTTTT. Encoded protein: CASSRGTSGAGGELFF.

The chain carries TRBV6-5 and TRBJ2-5; 10 nucleotides agree with TRBD1. Germline CDR1 reads MNHEY; CDR2 reads SVGAGI. This CDR3 is 14 amino acids long. J gave up 7 bases and V 5 bases, and 7 bases lay outside the gene matches. The CDR3 protein is CASSPDRGLATQYF. In nucleotides, the CDR3 is TGTGCCAGCAGTCCCGACAGGGGGCTTGCGACCCAGTACTTC.

This clone was counted a single time. The V call is TRBV19, the J call TRBJ2-2; 9 bases agree with TRBD2. The CDR3 covers 14 residues. Germline assignment: CDR1 LNHDA and CDR2 SQIVND (reference sequence). The trim removed 6 bases at V and 2 bases at J, leaving 1 base unmatched. CDR3 DNA sequence: TGTGCCAGTAGGCGGGGGGGAAACACCGGGGAGCTGTTTTTT. It yields the protein CASRRGGNTGELFF.